This paragraph covers one T cell receptor beta chain sequence. The antigen is undetermined. These data are taken from a study of cytomegalovirus exposure and HLA in healthy donors. Donors were ostensibly healthy at sampling, although undocumented immune exposures were probable. The PCR ran on 60 Vbeta and 13 Jbeta primers. The repertoire was sequenced with immunoSEQ multiplex PCR; TCRdb's copy has only in-frame clones and lacks some. Of nearly 200,000 clones listed, roughly 77% were seen once; the top ten hold approximately 0.39%. Study-wide results and limits: Later work found that TCR association rates differed between HLA loci; DRB1 had the most and HLA-C the fewest. Excluded were some V segments that proved indistinguishable, including TRBV6-2 and TRBV6-3. For most TCR beta V segments, an earlier analysis put the productive rate at about 87% or about 30% of the time.

V was pared by 5 bases and J by 0 bases, with 11 bases between. The CDR3 totals 16 residues. The V gene's germline CDR1 is LNHDA and CDR2 SQIVND (reference sequence). The clonotype originates from a male donor in good health and CMV-seropositive. The sequencing sample was made of PBMCs. V and J are TRBV19 and TRBJ2-6; D possibly corresponds to TRBD1 (6 bases). The CDR3: CASSSQGASGANVLTF. The CDR3 DNA reads TGTGCCAGTAGTTCACAGGGAGCCTCTGGGGCCAACGTCCTGACTTTC. The variable domain in full, completed from reference TRBV19 and TRBJ2-6, reads DGGITQSPKYLFRKEGQNVTLSCEQNLNHDAMYWYRQDPGQGLRLIYYSQIVNDFQKGDIAEGYSVSREKKESFPLTVTSAQKNPTAFYLCASSSQGASGANVLTFGAGSRLTVL.